These 29 T cell receptor beta chains came from one sample sequenced in a study of blood T cell repertoires in COVID-19. Sequenced by immunoSEQ multiplex PCR; TCRdb stores in-frame clones only, minus some. The table has about 100,000 clones, about four fifths seen once; the top ten hold just under 10%. Sequenced material: peripheral blood. Receptors were obtained from a man between 35 and 55 years old with active or convalescent COVID-19.

The chain uses TRBV6-5 and TRBJ2-7, with 8 nucleotides matching TRBD1. This CDR3 spans 15 amino acids. Looked up from germline, CDR1 is MNHEY and CDR2 is SVGAGI. Trimming removed 6 bases from V and 4 bases from J; junction bases left unmatched: 11. In DNA, the CDR3 is TGTGCCAGCAGATATCGGGCAGGGGGCAAGTACGAGCAGTACTTC. Its protein is CASRYRAGGKYEQYF.

This clone was found once. The gene calls are TRBV5-1 and TRBJ1-6; D might be TRBD1 (6 bases). Trimming cost V 4 bases and J 5 bases, with 10 bases left between them. The CDR3 consists of 14 residues. Looked up from germline, CDR1 is SGHRS and CDR2 is YFSETQ. CDR3 in amino acids: CASSTTGNNSPLHF. The CDR3 DNA sequence: TGCGCCAGCAGCACGACAGGCAATAATTCACCCCTCCACTTT.

V usage is TRBV5-1 and J usage is TRBJ2-2, with D possibly matching TRBD1 (5 bases). The length of the CDR3 is 17 residues. Trimming removed 4 bases from V and 3 bases from J, with 19 bases in between. Germline loops: CDR1 SGHRS, CDR2 YFSETQ. CDR3 sequence (DNA): TGCGCCAGCAGCCAGGCCTTCCTTAGGGGTTACACCGGGGAGCTGTTTTTT. Its protein product is CASSQAFLRGYTGELFF.

The rearrangement joins TRBV12-3 or TRBV12-4 to TRBJ2-7, with TRBD2 as a possible D gene (5 bases). Trimming took off 7 bases at V and 6 bases at J, with 10 bases between the two ends. The CDR3 runs to 11 residues. This chain's CDR3 is CASTNRGEQYF. Here the CDR3 DNA reads TGTGCCAGCACTAACCGGGGCGAGCAGTACTTC.

J is TRBJ2-2 and V is TRBV18; D is possibly TRBD1 (5 bases). Germline CDR1 reads KGHSH; CDR2 reads LQKENI. V lost 0 bases and J 5 bases, leaving 10 bases between the germline ends. This CDR3 has 15 residues. The CDR3 spells CASSPPNQGTGELFF. In nucleotides, the CDR3 is TGTGCCAGCTCACCACCGAATCAGGGAACCGGGGAGCTGTTTTTT.

The chain combines TRBV6-4 with TRBJ2-1; 8 bases match TRBD2. V dropped 3 bases and J dropped 8; count of bases not matched to a gene: 9. Germline V gives CDR1 MRHNA, CDR2 SNTAGT. The CDR3 contains 15 residues. The CDR3 is CASSEELAAGDEQFF. The CDR3 DNA reads TGTGCCAGCAGTGAAGAACTAGCGGCCGGCGATGAGCAGTTCTTC.

This chain uses TRBV10-1 with TRBJ2-3, with a possible D match to TRBD2 (7 bases). This CDR3 region has 15 residues. V was shortened by 4 bases and J by 0 bases, with 11 bases between the two germline ends. The germline V gene encodes CDR1 WNHNN and CDR2 SYGVQD (reference sequence). CDR3 in DNA: TGCGCCAGCAGTGCCCGGGGGGCGAGCACAGATACGCAGTATTTT. Translation gives CASSARGASTDTQYF.

This chain connects TRBV2 to TRBJ2-7, with TRBD2 matching 13 bases. J was trimmed by 0 bases and V by 6 bases; bases with no gene match: 20. Germline loops: CDR1 SNHLY, CDR2 FYNNEI. This CDR3 is built from 21 residues. The CDR3 sequence: CASRAGHMTSGGRSSSYEQYF. In nucleotides, the CDR3 is TGTGCCAGCAGGGCGGGACATATGACTAGCGGGGGGCGTTCAAGCTCCTACGAGCAGTACTTC.

This chain connects TRBV7-9 to TRBJ1-2; D is possibly TRBD1 (5 bases). The CDR3 length is 13 residues. V lost 3 bases to trimming and J lost 4 bases, with 9 bases between them. Germline assignment: CDR1 SEHNR and CDR2 FQNEAQ (reference sequence). The CDR3 bases are TGTGCCAGCAGCTTGGGGGGACTCTATGGCTACACCTTC. Encoded protein: CASSLGGLYGYTF.

This clone was seen just once. The chain employs TRBV4-3 and TRBJ2-7, with D tentatively TRBD1 (6 bases). This CDR3 comprises 15 residues. From germline, CDR1 is LGHNA and CDR2 YSLEER. V lost 3 bases to trimming and J lost 1 base, with 13 bases between them. DNA of the CDR3: TGCGCCAGCAGCCAGCAACATACAGGGTCCTACGAGCAGTACTTC. Encoded protein: CASSQQHTGSYEQYF.

The V gene is TRBV13, the J gene TRBJ2-2; D perhaps matches TRBD1 (6 bases). The CDR3 totals 16 residues. Deletions cut 5 bases from V and 0 bases from J, with 13 bases between. Germline CDR1 is PRHDT and CDR2 is FYEKMQ (reference sequence). CDR3 DNA sequence: TGTGCCAGCAGCCCGCGACAGGCCCCGAACACCGGGGAGCTGTTTTTT. It encodes CASSPRQAPNTGELFF.

The CDR3 protein is CASSPDRVAAEAFF. CDR3 nucleotides: TGTGCCAGCTCACCAGACAGGGTTGCGGCTGAAGCTTTCTTT. The chain links TRBV18 to TRBJ1-1; 7 positions agree with TRBD1. This CDR3 is 14 amino acids long. The J segment lost 6 bases and the V segment lost 2 bases, leaving 6 bases of the junction unmatched. Germline lookup yields CDR1 KGHSH and CDR2 LQKENI. Using reference TRBV18 and TRBJ1-1 for the parts outside the CDR3, the full variable domain is NAGVMQNPRHLVRRRGQEARLRCSPMKGHSHVYWYRQLPEEGLKFMVYLQKENIIDESGMPKERFSAEFPKEGPSILRIQQVVRGDSAAYFCASSPDRVAAEAFFGQGTRLTVV.

The chain has TRBV19 and TRBJ1-2, with a possible D match to TRBD1 (5 bases). This CDR3 contains 14 residues. The ends were cut back, 5 bases at V and 2 bases at J, with 12 bases in the middle. Germline V lookup: CDR1 LNHDA, CDR2 SQIVND (reference sequence). CDR3 in amino acids: CASSQTGLNYGYTF. The CDR3 DNA reads as TGTGCCAGTAGTCAAACGGGACTGAACTATGGCTACACCTTC.

The chain recombines TRBV19 with TRBJ2-7; a weak D match, TRBD2 (7 bases). The CDR3 has 17 amino acids. Trimming pared 6 bases from V and 1 base from J, leaving 22 bases between. The germline CDR1 and CDR2 sequences are LNHDA and SQIVND (reference sequence). The CDR3 coding sequence is TGTGCCAGTAGAAATCGAACGCCCGGGGGGCATTCCTACGAGCAGTACTTC. Translating gives CASRNRTPGGHSYEQYF. Full variable domain (outside the CDR3, taken from reference TRBV19 and TRBJ2-7): DGGITQSPKYLFRKEGQNVTLSCEQNLNHDAMYWYRQDPGQGLRLIYYSQIVNDFQKGDIAEGYSVSREKKESFPLTVTSAQKNPTAFYLCASRNRTPGGHSYEQYFGPGTRLTVT.

This chain uses TRBV2 with TRBJ2-3; 7 nucleotides match TRBD2. J was trimmed by 1 base and V by 3 bases; bases with no gene match: 1. Germline V gives CDR1 SNHLY, CDR2 FYNNEI. This CDR3 has 14 residues. The DNA of the CDR3 is TGTGCCAGCAGTGAGCTAGCGGGCACAGATACGCAGTATTTT. This sequence encodes CASSELAGTDTQYF. The full variable domain, rest sourced from reference TRBV2 and TRBJ2-3, is EPEVTQTPSHQVTQMGQEVILRCVPISNHLYFYWYRQILGQKVEFLVSFYNNEISEKSEIFDDQFSVERPDGSNFTLKIRSTKLEDSAMYFCASSELAGTDTQYFGPGTRLTVL.

V is TRBV7-2 and J is TRBJ2-3; D may be TRBD2 (5 bases). This CDR3 is built from 14 residues. Germline V gene data show CDR1 as SGHTA and CDR2 as FQGNSA. V was cut by 5 bases and J by 4 bases, with 13 bases left in between. This CDR3 reads CASSPPPAADTQYF. The CDR3 nucleotides read TGTGCCAGCAGCCCCCCCCCAGCGGCAGATACGCAGTATTTT.

The V call is TRBV3-1 (or the pseudogene TRBV3-2), the J call TRBJ2-5; TRBD1 matches 7 bases. Germline V gene lookup returns CDR1 LGHDT and CDR2 YNNKEL (reference sequence). The CDR3 contains 15 residues. V was pared by 4 bases and J by 1 base, with 6 bases of the junction left unmatched. The CDR3 DNA sequence: TGTGCCAGCAGCCGAAGTAGGGACAGCCAAGAGACCCAGTACTTC. Its protein is CASSRSRDSQETQYF.

This clone was counted a few times. This chain joins TRBV19 and TRBJ1-2; TRBD1 matches 7 bases. The CDR3 loop spans 13 amino acids. Per germline, CDR1 LNHDA and CDR2 SQIVND (reference sequence). The V segment lost 7 bases and the J segment 6 bases; nucleotides outside the gene matches: 8. The DNA for the CDR3 is TGTGCCAGTATTTCGACAGGGACGAATGGCTACACCTTC. Its protein product is CASISTGTNGYTF.

The gene calls are TRBV4-1 and TRBJ2-5, with 11 bases lining up with TRBD2. CDR1 is MGHRA, CDR2 YSYEKL, per germline. V shed 3 bases, J shed 3 bases, and the junction held 0 bases outside the gene matches. CDR3 length: 14 residues. CDR3 bases: TGCGCCAGCAGCCAGGGACTAGCGGAAGAGACCCAGTACTTC. It is translated as CASSQGLAEETQYF.

The chain combines TRBV18 with TRBJ2-2, with TRBD1 matching over 7 bases. V gave up 3 bases and J gave up 0 bases; unmatched junction bases: 4. Germline V CDR1 and CDR2: KGHSH, LQKENI. The CDR3 spans 16 residues. The CDR3 spells CASSPTGQSNTGELFF. The DNA for the CDR3 is TGTGCCAGCTCACCTACGGGACAGTCGAACACCGGGGAGCTGTTTTTT.

The V gene is TRBV6-5, the J gene TRBJ2-5; D possibly corresponds to TRBD2 (6 bases). The germline V gene has CDR1 MNHEY and CDR2 SVGAGI. V shed 8 bases and J shed 4 bases, with 11 bases lying between them. The CDR3 has 12 amino acids. The CDR3, as DNA: TGTGCCAGCCGGGGGAGCGGAGAGACCCAGTACTTC. Translation gives CASRGSGETQYF.

CDR3 DNA: TGTGCCAGCAGATCCCCCGGGACTAGCGCCGGGGAGCTGTTTTTT. Translating it yields CASRSPGTSAGELFF. The rearrangement joins TRBV5-8 to TRBJ2-2, with 10 positions matching TRBD2. Germline values: CDR1 SGHTS, CDR2 YDEGEE. With 5 bases clipped from V and 6 bases from J, the junction kept 7 bases outside the gene matches. The CDR3 is made up of 15 amino acids. Complete variable domain (other parts from reference TRBV5-8 and TRBJ2-2): EAGVTQSPTHLIKTRGQQATLRCSPISGHTSVYWYQQALGLGLQFLLWYDEGEERNRGNFPPRFSGRQFPNYSSELNVNALELEDSALYLCASRSPGTSAGELFFGEGSRLTVL.

The chain recombines TRBV6-5 with TRBJ1-6, with a possible D match to TRBD1 (6 bases). The ends were cut back, 4 bases at V and 7 bases at J, with 14 bases in the middle. This CDR3 has 15 residues. Germline CDR1 MNHEY, CDR2 SVGAGI. The CDR3 DNA follows: TGTGCCAGCAGTTCGGGTCAGGGGCGGAATTCACCCCTCCACTTT. Its translation: CASSSGQGRNSPLHF.

The rearrangement joins TRBV12-3 or TRBV12-4 to TRBJ2-5; no clear D. This CDR3 has 12 amino acids. Trimming took 3 bases from V and 7 from J, leaving 9 bases between them. The CDR3 loop reads CASSFLSATQYF. The CDR3, as DNA: TGTGCCAGCAGTTTCCTTAGTGCGACCCAGTACTTC.

The chain combines TRBV6-1 with TRBJ2-3, with D maybe TRBD2 (6 bases). CDR1 and CDR2 from the germline V gene are MNHNS and SASEGT. The V end lost 1 base, the J end lost 3 bases, and 8 bases lay between the germline ends. This CDR3 spans 14 amino acids. The CDR3 reads CASSEGRGTDTQYF. In DNA, the CDR3 is TGTGCCAGCAGTGAAGGGAGGGGTACAGATACGCAGTATTTT.

This chain links TRBV19 with TRBJ1-2; D is possibly TRBD1 (5 bases). This CDR3 has 17 amino acids. V gave up 3 bases and J gave up 2 bases, with 19 bases separating them. Germline V lookup: CDR1 LNHDA, CDR2 SQIVND (reference sequence). This chain's CDR3 is CASSMLGRAYGNYGYTF. The CDR3 bases are TGTGCCAGTAGTATGTTGGGCAGGGCGTATGGAAACTATGGCTACACCTTC.

The V gene is TRBV6-2 or TRBV6-3, the J gene TRBJ1-1; D ambiguous. The V and J ends lost 5 bases and 5 bases respectively, with 12 bases between them. The V gene's germline CDR1 is MNHEY and CDR2 SVGEGT. This CDR3 region has 13 residues. The CDR3 DNA reads as TGTGCCAGCAGTCGGACGGCGGGGACTGAAGCTTTCTTT. Its protein product is CASSRTAGTEAFF.

This clone turned up a few times. The rearrangement joins TRBV6-5 to TRBJ2-3; D possibly corresponds to TRBD2 (6 bases). Germline CDR1 is MNHEY and CDR2 is SVGAGI. With 5 bases removed from V and 0 bases from J, the gap between germline ends came to 12 bases. CDR3 size: 15 residues. CDR3 coding DNA: TGTGCCAGCAGTCAGGGACTGTCTAGCACAGATACGCAGTATTTT. Amino acids: CASSQGLSSTDTQYF.

The gene calls are TRBV4-2 and TRBJ1-4; 9 bases agree with TRBD1. The J segment lost 1 base and the V segment lost 0 bases, leaving 3 bases of the junction unmatched. The CDR3 contains 17 residues. The germline gives CDR1 LGHNA, CDR2 YNFKEQ. CDR3 residues: CASSQEGQGGTNEKLFF. The CDR3 nucleotides are TGTGCCAGCAGCCAAGAGGGACAGGGTGGAACTAATGAAAAACTGTTTTTT.